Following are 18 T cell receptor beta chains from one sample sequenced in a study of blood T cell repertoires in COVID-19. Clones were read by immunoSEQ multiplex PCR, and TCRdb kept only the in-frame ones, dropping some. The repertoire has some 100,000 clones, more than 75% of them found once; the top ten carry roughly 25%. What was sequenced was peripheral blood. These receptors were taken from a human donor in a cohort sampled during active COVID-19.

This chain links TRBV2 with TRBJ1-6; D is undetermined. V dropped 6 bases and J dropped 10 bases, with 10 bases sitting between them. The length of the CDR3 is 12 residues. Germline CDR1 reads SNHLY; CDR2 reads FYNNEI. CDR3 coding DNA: TGTGCCAGCAGGATAGGAGAATCACCCCTCCACTTT. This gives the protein CASRIGESPLHF.

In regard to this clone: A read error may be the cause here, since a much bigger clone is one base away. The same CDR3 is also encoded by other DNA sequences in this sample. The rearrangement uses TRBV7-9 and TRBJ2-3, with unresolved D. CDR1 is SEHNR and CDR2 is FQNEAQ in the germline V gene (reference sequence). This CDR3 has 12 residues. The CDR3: CASSSLRDTQYF. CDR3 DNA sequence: TGTGCCAGCAGCAGCCTGCGAGATACGCAATATTTT.

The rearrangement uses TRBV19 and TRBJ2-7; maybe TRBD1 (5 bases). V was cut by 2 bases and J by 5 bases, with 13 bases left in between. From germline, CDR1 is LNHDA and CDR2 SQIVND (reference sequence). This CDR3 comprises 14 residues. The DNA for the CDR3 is TGTGCCAGTAGTATATCGAACAGGATGAACGAGCAGTACTTC. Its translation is CASSISNRMNEQYF.

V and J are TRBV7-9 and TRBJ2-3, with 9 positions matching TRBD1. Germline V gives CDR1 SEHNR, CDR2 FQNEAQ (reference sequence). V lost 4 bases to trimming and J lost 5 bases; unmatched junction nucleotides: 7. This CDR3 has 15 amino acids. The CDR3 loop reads CASSSRTGVGDTQYF. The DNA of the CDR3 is TGTGCCAGCAGCTCTAGGACAGGGGTGGGAGATACGCAGTATTTT.

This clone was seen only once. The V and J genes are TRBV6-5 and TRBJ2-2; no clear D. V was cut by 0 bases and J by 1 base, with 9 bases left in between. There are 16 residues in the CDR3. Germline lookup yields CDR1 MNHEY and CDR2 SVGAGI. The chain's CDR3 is CASSYSRRVNTGELFF. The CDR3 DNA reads TGTGCCAGCAGTTACTCGAGGCGAGTGAACACCGGGGAGCTGTTTTTT.

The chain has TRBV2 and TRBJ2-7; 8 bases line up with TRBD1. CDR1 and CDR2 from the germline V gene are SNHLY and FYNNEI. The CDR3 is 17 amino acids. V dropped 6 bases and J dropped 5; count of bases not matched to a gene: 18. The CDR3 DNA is TGTGCCAGCAGCTTCCATCAGGGGGCCGCGGAACTCGACGAGCAGTACTTC. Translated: CASSFHQGAAELDEQYF. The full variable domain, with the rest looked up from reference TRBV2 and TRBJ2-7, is EPEVTQTPSHQVTQMGQEVILRCVPISNHLYFYWYRQILGQKVEFLVSFYNNEISEKSEIFDDQFSVERPDGSNFTLKIRSTKLEDSAMYFCASSFHQGAAELDEQYFGPGTRLTVT.

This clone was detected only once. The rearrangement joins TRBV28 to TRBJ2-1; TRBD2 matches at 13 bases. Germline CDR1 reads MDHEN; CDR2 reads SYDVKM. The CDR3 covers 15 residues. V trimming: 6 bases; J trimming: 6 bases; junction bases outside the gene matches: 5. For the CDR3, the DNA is TGTGCCAGCAGCATACTAGCGGGAGGGCCCAATGAGCAGTTCTTC. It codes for CASSILAGGPNEQFF.

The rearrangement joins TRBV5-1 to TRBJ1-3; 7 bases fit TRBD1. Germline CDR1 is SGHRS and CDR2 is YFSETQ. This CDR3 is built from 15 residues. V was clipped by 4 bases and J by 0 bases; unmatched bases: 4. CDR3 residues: CASSPGTASGNTIYF. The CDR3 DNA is TGCGCCAGCAGCCCGGGGACAGCCTCTGGAAACACCATATATTTT. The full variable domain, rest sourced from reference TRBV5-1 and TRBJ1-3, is KAGVTQTPRYLIKTRGQQVTLSCSPISGHRSVSWYQQTPGQGLQFLFEYFSETQRNKGNFPGRFSGRQFSNSRSEMNVSTLELGDSALYLCASSPGTASGNTIYFGEGSWLTVV.

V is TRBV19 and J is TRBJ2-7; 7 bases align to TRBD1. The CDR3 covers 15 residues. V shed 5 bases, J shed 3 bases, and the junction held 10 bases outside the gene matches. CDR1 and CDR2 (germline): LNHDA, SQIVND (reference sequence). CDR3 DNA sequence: TGTGCCAGTAGTTGGACAGGAGAACCTGACTACGAGCAGTACTTC. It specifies CASSWTGEPDYEQYF.

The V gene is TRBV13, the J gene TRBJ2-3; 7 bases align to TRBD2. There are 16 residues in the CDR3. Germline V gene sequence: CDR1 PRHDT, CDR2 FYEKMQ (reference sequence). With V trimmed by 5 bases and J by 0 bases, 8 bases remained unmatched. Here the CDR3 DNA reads TGTGCCAGCAGCCCTCTAGCGGTTCTTAGCACAGATACGCAGTATTTT. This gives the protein CASSPLAVLSTDTQYF.

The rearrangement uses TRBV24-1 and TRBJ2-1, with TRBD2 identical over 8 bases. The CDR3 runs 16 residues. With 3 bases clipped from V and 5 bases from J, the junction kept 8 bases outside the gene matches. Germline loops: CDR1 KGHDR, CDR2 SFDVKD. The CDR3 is CATSDPLAGLNNEQFF. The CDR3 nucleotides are TGTGCCACCAGTGATCCCCTAGCGGGCCTAAACAATGAGCAGTTCTTC.

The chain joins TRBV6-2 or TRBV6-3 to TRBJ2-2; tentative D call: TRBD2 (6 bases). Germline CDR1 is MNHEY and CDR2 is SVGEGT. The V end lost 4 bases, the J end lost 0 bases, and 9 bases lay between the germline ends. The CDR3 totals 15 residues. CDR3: CASSWDFSNTGELFF. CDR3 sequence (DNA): TGTGCCAGCAGTTGGGACTTTTCGAACACCGGGGAGCTGTTTTTT.

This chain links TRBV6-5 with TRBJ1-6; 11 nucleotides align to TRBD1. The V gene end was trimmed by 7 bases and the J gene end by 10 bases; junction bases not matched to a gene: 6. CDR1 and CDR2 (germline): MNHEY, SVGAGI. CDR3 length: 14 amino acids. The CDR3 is CASTGTGGNSPLHF. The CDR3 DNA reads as TGTGCCAGCACGGGGACAGGGGGGAACTCACCCCTCCACTTT.

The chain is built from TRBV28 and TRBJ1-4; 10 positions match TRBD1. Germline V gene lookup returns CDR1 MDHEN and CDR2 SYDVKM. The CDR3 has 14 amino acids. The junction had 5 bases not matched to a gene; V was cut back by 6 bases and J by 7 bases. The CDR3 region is CASRRQGAGEKLFF. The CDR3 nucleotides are TGTGCCAGCAGGCGACAGGGGGCAGGTGAAAAACTGTTTTTT.

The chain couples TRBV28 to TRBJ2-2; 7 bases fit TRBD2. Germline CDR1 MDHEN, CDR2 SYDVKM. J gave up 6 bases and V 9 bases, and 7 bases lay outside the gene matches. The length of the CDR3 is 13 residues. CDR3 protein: CASGQGGAGELFF. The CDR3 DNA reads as TGTGCCAGTGGGCAGGGAGGGGCCGGGGAGCTGTTTTTT.

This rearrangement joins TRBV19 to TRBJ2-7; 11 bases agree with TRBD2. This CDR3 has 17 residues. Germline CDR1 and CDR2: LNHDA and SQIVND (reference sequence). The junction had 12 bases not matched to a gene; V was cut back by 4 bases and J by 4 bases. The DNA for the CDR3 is TGTGCCAGTAGTAGCTTAGCGGGAGGGTCGCTTGGGTACGAGCAGTACTTC. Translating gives CASSSLAGGSLGYEQYF.

CDR3 coding DNA: TGTGCCAGCAGGACTTGGGGACAGGGGATCCATGAGCAGTTCTTC. It encodes CASRTWGQGIHEQFF. The V and J genes are TRBV27 and TRBJ2-1; 10 bases line up with TRBD1. J gave up 8 bases and V 6 bases, and 10 bases lay outside the gene matches. This CDR3 region has 15 residues. CDR1 and CDR2 from the germline V gene are MNHEY and SMNVEV (reference sequence).

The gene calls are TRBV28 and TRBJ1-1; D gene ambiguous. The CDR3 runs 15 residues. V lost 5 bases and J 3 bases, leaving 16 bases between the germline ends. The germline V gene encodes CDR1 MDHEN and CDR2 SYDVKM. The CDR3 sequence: CASSGEMNIYTEAFF. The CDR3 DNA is TGTGCCAGCAGTGGGGAGATGAATATATACACTGAAGCTTTCTTT.